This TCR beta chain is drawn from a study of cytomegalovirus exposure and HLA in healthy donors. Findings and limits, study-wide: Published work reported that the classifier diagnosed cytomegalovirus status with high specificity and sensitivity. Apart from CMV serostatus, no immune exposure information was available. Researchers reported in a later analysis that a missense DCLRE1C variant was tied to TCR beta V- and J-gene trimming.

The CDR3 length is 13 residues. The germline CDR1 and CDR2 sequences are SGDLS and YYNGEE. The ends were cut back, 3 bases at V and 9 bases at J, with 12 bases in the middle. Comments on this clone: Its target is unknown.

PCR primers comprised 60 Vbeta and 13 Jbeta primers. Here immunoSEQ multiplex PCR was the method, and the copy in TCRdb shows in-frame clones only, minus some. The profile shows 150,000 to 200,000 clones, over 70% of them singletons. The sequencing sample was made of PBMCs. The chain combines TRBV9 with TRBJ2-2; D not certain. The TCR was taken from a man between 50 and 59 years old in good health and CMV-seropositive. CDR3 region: CASSAVRGRELFF. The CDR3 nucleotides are TGTGCCAGCAGCGCTGTTCGTGGCCGGGAGCTGTTTTTT.